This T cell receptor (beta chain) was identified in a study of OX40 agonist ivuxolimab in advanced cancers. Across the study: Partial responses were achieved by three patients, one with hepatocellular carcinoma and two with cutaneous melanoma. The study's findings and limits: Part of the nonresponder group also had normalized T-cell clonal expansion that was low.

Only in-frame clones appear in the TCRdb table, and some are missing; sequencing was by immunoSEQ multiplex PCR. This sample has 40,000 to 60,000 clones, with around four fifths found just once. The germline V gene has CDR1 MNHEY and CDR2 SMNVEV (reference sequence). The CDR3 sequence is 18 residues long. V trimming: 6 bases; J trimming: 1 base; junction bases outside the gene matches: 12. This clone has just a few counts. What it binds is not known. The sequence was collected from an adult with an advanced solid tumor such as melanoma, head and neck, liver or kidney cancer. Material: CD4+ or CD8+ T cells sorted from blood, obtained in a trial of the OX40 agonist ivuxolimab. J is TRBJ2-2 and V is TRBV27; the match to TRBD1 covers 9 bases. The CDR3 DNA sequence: TGTGCCAGCAGCAAAAGGAAGGACAGGGGTGGGAACACCGGGGAGCTGTTTTTT. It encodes CASSKRKDRGGNTGELFF.